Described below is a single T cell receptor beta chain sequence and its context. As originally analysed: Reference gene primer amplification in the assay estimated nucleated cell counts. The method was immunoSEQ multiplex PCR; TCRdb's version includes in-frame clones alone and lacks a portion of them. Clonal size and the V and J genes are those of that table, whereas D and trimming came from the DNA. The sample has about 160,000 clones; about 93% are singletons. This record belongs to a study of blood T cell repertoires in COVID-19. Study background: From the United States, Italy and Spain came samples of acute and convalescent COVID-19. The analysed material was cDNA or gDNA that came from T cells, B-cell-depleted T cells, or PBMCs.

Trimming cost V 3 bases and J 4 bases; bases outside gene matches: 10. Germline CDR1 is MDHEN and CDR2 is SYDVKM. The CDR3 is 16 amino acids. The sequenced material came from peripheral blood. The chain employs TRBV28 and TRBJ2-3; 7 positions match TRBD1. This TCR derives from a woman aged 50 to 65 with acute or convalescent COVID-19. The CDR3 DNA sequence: TGTGCCAGCAGTTTGCGAACAGGGGTGCGTCCAGATACGCAGTATTTT. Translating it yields CASSLRTGVRPDTQYF.